The present entry profiles one TCR beta chain with its context. Its matching antigen is unknown. V was pared by 1 base and J by 6 bases, with 8 bases between. The CDR3 runs 12 residues. Germline V lookup: CDR1 SGDLS, CDR2 YYNGEE. The sample comes from a study of cytomegalovirus exposure and HLA in healthy donors. Overall study findings and caveats: Per a later analysis, about 17,000 TCR beta sequences showed association with HLA alleles at 0.05 false discovery rate. Analysis performed later showed TCR beta chains linked to HLA being more clonally expanded than equally common others.

PCR involved 60 Vbeta and 13 Jbeta primers. The method was immunoSEQ multiplex PCR; TCRdb's version includes in-frame clones alone and lacks a portion of them. The table has about 140,000 clones, 70% to 85% seen once; the top ten hold approximately 1.3%. Sequenced sample: PBMCs. The chain recombines TRBV9 with TRBJ2-7, with D possibly matching TRBD1 (5 bases). This sequence originates from a man aged 25 to 40 in good health and CMV-seropositive. CDR3 amino acids: CASSVTGSEQYF. The DNA of the CDR3 is TGTGCCAGCAGCGTAACAGGTTCCGAGCAGTACTTC.